The 9 T cell receptor beta chains listed next were all sequenced from one sample in a study of blood T cell repertoires in COVID-19. Using immunoSEQ multiplex PCR, the repertoire was profiled, and TCRdb retains in-frame clones only, with some absent. The sample carries some 75,000 clones, around 80% recorded once. The material sequenced was peripheral blood. The receptors come from a man in his forties or fifties with COVID-19, enrolled during active disease.

This clone was seen a few times. The chain uses TRBV6-5 and TRBJ2-4; D unclear. This CDR3 is built from 14 residues. The V gene lost 0 bases and the J gene lost 1 base, with 4 bases spanning the gap. Germline-derived CDR1 and CDR2 are MNHEY and SVGAGI. The CDR3 region is CASSYSSAKNIQYF. The CDR3 region has the DNA TGTGCCAGCAGTTACTCTAGCGCCAAAAACATTCAGTACTTC.

This clone occurred once. The rearrangement uses TRBV30 and TRBJ1-5, with TRBD1 as a possible D gene (5 bases). Germline CDR1 reads GTSNPN; CDR2 reads SVGIG (reference sequence). The CDR3 runs to 13 residues. V lost 1 base and J lost 5, with 9 bases in between. The CDR3 loop reads CAWSEGTDQPQHF. The CDR3 DNA reads as TGTGCCTGGAGTGAGGGGACTGATCAGCCCCAGCATTTT.

The V and J genes are TRBV6-5 and TRBJ2-7; TRBD1 aligns across 10 bases. The CDR3 consists of 14 residues. The V gene end was trimmed by 8 bases and the J gene end by 0 bases; junction bases not matched to a gene: 4. Germline CDR1 reads MNHEY; CDR2 reads SVGAGI. CDR3 in amino acids: CASADRGFSYEQYF. CDR3 DNA sequence: TGTGCCAGCGCGGACAGGGGGTTCTCCTACGAGCAGTACTTC.

The chain recombines TRBV2 with TRBJ1-1; maybe TRBD1 (6 bases). The V end lost 7 bases, the J end lost 10 bases, and 13 bases lay between the germline ends. CDR1 is SNHLY, CDR2 FYNNEI, per germline. The CDR3 has 11 residues. CDR3 protein: CASTRQVTAFF. The CDR3 region has the DNA TGTGCCAGCACCAGACAGGTAACAGCTTTCTTT.

The chain is built from TRBV3-1 (or the pseudogene TRBV3-2) and TRBJ1-6; 10 bases are shared with TRBD1. In germline, CDR1 is LGHDT, CDR2 YNNKEL (reference sequence). The CDR3 is made up of 19 amino acids. J lost 0 bases, V lost 5 bases, and 10 bases had no gene match. The CDR3 coding sequence is TGTGCCAGCAGCTTCGGACAGGGGGTTACTCGCTCCTATAATTCACCCCTCCACTTT. Translated: CASSFGQGVTRSYNSPLHF.

V usage is TRBV29-1 and J usage is TRBJ2-7; 7 bases map to TRBD1. Germline loops: CDR1 SQVTM, CDR2 ANQGSEA. This CDR3 region has 13 residues. Unmatched junction bases numbered 8, after V lost 5 bases and J lost 4 bases. The CDR3 nucleotides are TGCAGCGTTCTAGGGACAGACCCTTACGAGCAGTACTTC. Translation gives CSVLGTDPYEQYF.

This clone was recorded once. This rearrangement joins TRBV28 to TRBJ2-2; TRBD2 matches 9 bases. Looked up from germline, CDR1 is MDHEN and CDR2 is SYDVKM. With V trimmed by 5 bases and J by 7 bases, 14 bases remained unmatched. The CDR3 is 17 residues long. CDR3 DNA: TGTGCCAGCAGTAGGGGCGATGCGGGAGGGCGTAGCGGGGAGCTGTTTTTT. Its translation: CASSRGDAGGRSGELFF.

The V call is TRBV28, the J call TRBJ2-7, with unresolved D. This CDR3 is 12 amino acids long. The germline V gene encodes CDR1 MDHEN and CDR2 SYDVKM. Trimming took off 8 bases at V and 5 bases at J, with 13 bases between the two ends. CDR3 DNA: TGTGCCAGCGTTGCCACAGCAAACGAGCAGTACTTC. This translates into CASVATANEQYF.

The rearrangement uses TRBV2 and TRBJ1-2; 10 nucleotides line up with TRBD1. The CDR3 extends over 13 amino acids. V shed 9 bases and J 7 bases; nucleotides not matched to a gene: 8. Per the germline V gene, CDR1 is SNHLY and CDR2 is FYNNEI. CDR3 sequence (DNA): TGTGCCAGTCGGACAGGGGGACCCTCTGGCTACACCTTC. It encodes CASRTGGPSGYTF.